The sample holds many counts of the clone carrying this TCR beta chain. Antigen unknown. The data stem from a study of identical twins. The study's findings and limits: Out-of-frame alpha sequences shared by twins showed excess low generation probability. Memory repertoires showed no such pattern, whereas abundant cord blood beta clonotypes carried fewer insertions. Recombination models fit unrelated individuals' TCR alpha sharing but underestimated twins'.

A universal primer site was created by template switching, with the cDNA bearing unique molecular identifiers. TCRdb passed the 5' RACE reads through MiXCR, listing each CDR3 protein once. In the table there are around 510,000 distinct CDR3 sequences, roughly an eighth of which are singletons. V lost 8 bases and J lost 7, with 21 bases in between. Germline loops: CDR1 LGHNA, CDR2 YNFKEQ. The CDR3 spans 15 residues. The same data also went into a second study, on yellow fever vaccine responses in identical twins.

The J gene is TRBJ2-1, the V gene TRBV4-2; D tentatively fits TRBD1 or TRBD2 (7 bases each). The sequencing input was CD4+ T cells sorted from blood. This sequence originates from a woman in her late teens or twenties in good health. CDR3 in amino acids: CASAPQGKGGNEQFF. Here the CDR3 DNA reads TGTGCCAGCGCCCCACAGGGGAAGGGGGGGAATGAGCAGTTCTTC.